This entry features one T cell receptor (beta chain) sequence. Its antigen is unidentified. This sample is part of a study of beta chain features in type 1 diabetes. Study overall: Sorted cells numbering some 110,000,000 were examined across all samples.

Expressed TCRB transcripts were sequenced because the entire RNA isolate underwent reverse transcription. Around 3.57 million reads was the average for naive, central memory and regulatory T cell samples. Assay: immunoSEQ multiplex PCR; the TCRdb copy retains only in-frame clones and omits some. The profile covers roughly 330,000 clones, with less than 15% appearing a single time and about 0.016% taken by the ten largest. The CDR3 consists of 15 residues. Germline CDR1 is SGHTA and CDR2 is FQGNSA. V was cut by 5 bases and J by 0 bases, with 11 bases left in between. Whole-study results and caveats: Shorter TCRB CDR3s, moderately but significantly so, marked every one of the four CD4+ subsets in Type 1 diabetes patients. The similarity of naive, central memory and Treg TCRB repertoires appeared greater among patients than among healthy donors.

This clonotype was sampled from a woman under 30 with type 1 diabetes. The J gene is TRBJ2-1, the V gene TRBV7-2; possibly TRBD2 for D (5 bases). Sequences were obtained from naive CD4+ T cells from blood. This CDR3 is CASSQRDISYNEQFF. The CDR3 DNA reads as TGTGCCAGCAGCCAACGGGATATCTCCTACAATGAGCAGTTCTTC.